This T cell receptor beta chain came from a study of blood T cell repertoires in COVID-19. Across the whole study: Researchers got acute and convalescent COVID-19 samples from the United States, Italy and Spain. Sources were T cells, B-cell-depleted T cells, or PBMCs; the material itself was cDNA or gDNA.

In germline, CDR1 is SGHNT, CDR2 YENEEA. The CDR3 spans 15 residues. V was pared by 4 bases and J by 0 bases, with 2 bases of the junction left unmatched. The protocol was immunoSEQ multiplex PCR, while the TCRdb copy is restricted to in-frame clones and leaves out a portion. Among roughly 63,000 clones listed, 70% to 80% were seen once. The sequencing sample was made of peripheral blood. This chain joins TRBV11-3 and TRBJ2-1, with 8 nucleotides matching TRBD2. This receptor was obtained from a man older than 75 with acute or convalescent COVID-19. CDR3 DNA: TGTGCCAGCAGCTCCGGGGGGGGCTCCTACAATGAGCAGTTCTTC. Encoded protein: CASSSGGGSYNEQFF.